This TCR beta chain was captured by sequencing in a study of cytomegalovirus exposure and HLA in healthy donors. Overall study results and limits: Highly shared variants forming one cluster were likely a sequencing artifact. Rare sequences made up most TCRs, while some public TCRs were found in many donors.

For this clone: The antigen remains undetermined. The junction departs from the called germline gene at one end, perhaps through a read error.

Use of 60 Vbeta and 13 Jbeta primers characterized the PCR. Sequenced by immunoSEQ multiplex PCR; TCRdb stores in-frame clones only, minus some. The table shows 120,000 or so clones, with 65% to 85% occurring only once. The germline gives CDR1 SSHAT, CDR2 FNYEAQ (reference sequence). This CDR3 region has 14 residues. Sequenced material: PBMCs. The chain combines TRBV7-7 with TRBJ2-3; 7 nucleotides agree with TRBD2. The sequence came from a man aged 18 to 30 in good health and CMV-seropositive. The CDR3 region has the DNA TGTGCTAGCAGCTTTAGCGGGAGCACAGATACGCAGTATTTT. This codes for CASSFSGSTDTQYF.